This is a list of T cell receptor beta chains from one sample in a study of shared clonotypes between healthy human individuals. Data came from immunoSEQ multiplex PCR; TCRdb stores just in-frame clones and leaves some out. This sample has more than 550,000 clones, with roughly 72% found just once. The sample was memory CD4+ T cells sorted from blood. Every receptor here comes from a woman under 40 in good health. Both conserved end residues are part of each CDR3. The order of the fields is V gene, clone size, J gene, D gene, CDR3 length, CDR3 protein, CDR3 DNA. The D gene is left open where the match is weak. Some rows mark clone size as missing; the rest say once, few, many or name a class of expanded clone.

v_call: TRBV28; clone_size: .; j_call: TRBJ2-1; d_call: .; cdr3_length: 14; cdr3_aa: CASSPTGEWNEQFF; cdr3_nt: TGTGCCAGCAGTCCCACGGGGGAGTGGAATGAGCAGTTCTTC
v_call: TRBV5-1; clone_size: .; j_call: TRBJ1-6; d_call: .; cdr3_length: 15; cdr3_aa: CASSLRAGGDSPLHF; cdr3_nt: TGCGCCAGCAGCTTACGTGCAGGTGGCGATTCACCCCTCCACTTT
v_call: TRBV6-5; clone_size: once; j_call: TRBJ1-5; d_call: .; cdr3_length: 13; cdr3_aa: CASSGSGFQPQHF; cdr3_nt: TGTGCCAGCAGTGGGTCAGGGTTCCAGCCCCAGCATTTT
v_call: TRBV28; clone_size: .; j_call: TRBJ1-5; d_call: .; cdr3_length: 15; cdr3_aa: CASSSPTSGNQPQHF; cdr3_nt: TGTGCCAGCAGTTCCCCCACATCAGGGAATCAGCCCCAGCATTTT
v_call: TRBV7-8; clone_size: .; j_call: TRBJ2-2; d_call: .; cdr3_length: 16; cdr3_aa: CASSPRVAANTGELFF; cdr3_nt: TGTGCCAGCAGCCCCCGTGTAGCGGCGAACACCGGGGAGCTGTTTTTT
v_call: TRBV2; clone_size: .; j_call: TRBJ1-3; d_call: .; cdr3_length: 16; cdr3_aa: CASSTRRGSSGNTIYF; cdr3_nt: TGTGCCAGCAGTACCCGCAGGGGTAGTTCTGGAAACACCATATATTTT
v_call: TRBV28; clone_size: few; j_call: TRBJ1-1; d_call: .; cdr3_length: 13; cdr3_aa: CASSLSGWAEAFF; cdr3_nt: TGTGCCAGCAGTTTATCAGGGTGGGCTGAAGCTTTCTTT
v_call: TRBV28; clone_size: .; j_call: TRBJ2-5; d_call: TRBD1; cdr3_length: 15; cdr3_aa: CASSDPGGKSETQYF; cdr3_nt: TGTGCCAGCAGTGACCCAGGGGGTAAATCAGAGACCCAGTACTTC
v_call: TRBV30; clone_size: .; j_call: TRBJ1-1; d_call: .; cdr3_length: 12; cdr3_aa: CAWVGGKTEAFF; cdr3_nt: TGTGCCTGGGTGGGCGGGAAGACTGAAGCTTTCTTT
v_call: TRBV11-2; clone_size: .; j_call: TRBJ2-7; d_call: TRBD1; cdr3_length: 14; cdr3_aa: CASKQVRGPYEQYF; cdr3_nt: TGTGCCAGCAAACAGGTCAGGGGGCCCTACGAGCAGTACTTC
v_call: TRBV10-1; clone_size: .; j_call: TRBJ2-1; d_call: .; cdr3_length: 16; cdr3_aa: CASSESWGLDYNEQFF; cdr3_nt: TGCGCCAGCAGTGAAAGTTGGGGACTTGACTACAATGAGCAGTTCTTC
v_call: TRBV7-9; clone_size: many; j_call: TRBJ1-3; d_call: .; cdr3_length: 16; cdr3_aa: CASSLEGTYSGNTIYF; cdr3_nt: TGTGCCAGCAGCTTAGAGGGGACCTACTCTGGAAACACCATATATTTT
v_call: TRBV7-2; clone_size: .; j_call: TRBJ2-1; d_call: .; cdr3_length: 17; cdr3_aa: CASSAGLGGGWGNEQFF; cdr3_nt: TGTGCCAGCAGCGCCGGACTCGGAGGGGGCTGGGGGAATGAGCAGTTCTTC
v_call: TRBV6-4; clone_size: .; j_call: TRBJ2-7; d_call: .; cdr3_length: 15; cdr3_aa: CASSDSANSPYEQYF; cdr3_nt: TGTGCCAGCAGTGACTCCGCCAACAGTCCCTACGAGCAGTACTTC
v_call: TRBV27; clone_size: once; j_call: TRBJ2-1; d_call: TRBD2; cdr3_length: 15; cdr3_aa: CASSSYSGIAAEQFF; cdr3_nt: TGTGCCAGCAGTTCATATAGCGGGATCGCGGCTGAGCAGTTCTTC
v_call: TRBV11-2; clone_size: many; j_call: TRBJ1-3; d_call: TRBD1; cdr3_length: 15; cdr3_aa: CASSLSRTGSFAIYF; cdr3_nt: TGTGCCAGCAGCTTATCCCGGACAGGGTCCTTCGCCATATATTTT
v_call: TRBV5-4; clone_size: .; j_call: TRBJ2-1; d_call: TRBD2; cdr3_length: 16; cdr3_aa: CASKLGGDNPYNEQFF; cdr3_nt: TGTGCCAGCAAGCTGGGGGGGGATAATCCCTACAATGAGCAGTTCTTC
v_call: TRBV28; clone_size: .; j_call: TRBJ1-4; d_call: TRBD1; cdr3_length: 15; cdr3_aa: CASSDKTGGGEKLFF; cdr3_nt: TGTGCCAGCAGCGATAAGACAGGGGGCGGAGAAAAACTGTTTTTT
v_call: TRBV2; clone_size: few; j_call: TRBJ2-3; d_call: .; cdr3_length: 13; cdr3_aa: CASRRDRTDTQYF; cdr3_nt: TGTGCCAGCAGAAGAGACAGGACAGATACGCAGTATTTT
v_call: TRBV5-1; clone_size: once; j_call: TRBJ2-7; d_call: TRBD2; cdr3_length: 17; cdr3_aa: CASSLVLAGDRSHEQYF; cdr3_nt: TGCGCCAGCAGCTTGGTACTAGCGGGAGACCGAAGCCACGAGCAGTACTTC
v_call: TRBV28; clone_size: .; j_call: TRBJ2-3; d_call: TRBD2; cdr3_length: 15; cdr3_aa: CASSLAGGPSDTQYF; cdr3_nt: TGTGCCAGCAGTTTGGCGGGAGGGCCATCAGATACGCAGTATTTT
v_call: TRBV12-5; clone_size: .; j_call: TRBJ1-3; d_call: .; cdr3_length: 17; cdr3_aa: CASGLSLDSLSGNTIYF; cdr3_nt: TGTGCTAGTGGTTTGTCCCTCGACTCCCTCTCTGGAAACACCATATATTTT
v_call: TRBV2; clone_size: .; j_call: TRBJ2-7; d_call: .; cdr3_length: 14; cdr3_aa: CASRKDGGFYEQYF; cdr3_nt: TGTGCCAGCAGGAAGGACGGGGGATTCTACGAGCAGTACTTC
v_call: TRBV4-2; clone_size: .; j_call: TRBJ2-7; d_call: TRBD1; cdr3_length: 16; cdr3_aa: CASSPSRTGLSYEQYF; cdr3_nt: TGTGCCAGCAGCCCGTCTCGGACAGGGCTAAGCTACGAGCAGTACTTC
v_call: TRBV18; clone_size: once; j_call: TRBJ2-7; d_call: .; cdr3_length: 15; cdr3_aa: CASSPARDGLGEQYF; cdr3_nt: TGTGCCAGCTCACCGGCAAGAGACGGACTCGGCGAGCAGTACTTC
v_call: TRBV30; clone_size: .; j_call: TRBJ2-5; d_call: TRBD2; cdr3_length: 14; cdr3_aa: CACSGTSGQETQYF; cdr3_nt: TGTGCCTGTTCCGGGACTAGCGGCCAAGAGACCCAGTACTTC
v_call: TRBV27; clone_size: .; j_call: TRBJ1-2; d_call: .; cdr3_length: 13; cdr3_aa: CASSLIRGEGYTF; cdr3_nt: TGTGCCAGCAGTTTAATCAGGGGAGAGGGCTACACCTTC
v_call: TRBV5-4; clone_size: .; j_call: TRBJ2-5; d_call: .; cdr3_length: 13; cdr3_aa: CASSLAQGETQYF; cdr3_nt: TGTGCCAGCAGCTTGGCCCAGGGGGAGACCCAGTACTTC
v_call: TRBV4-1; clone_size: few; j_call: TRBJ1-4; d_call: .; cdr3_length: 15; cdr3_aa: CASSQGTGPNEKLFF; cdr3_nt: TGCGCCAGCAGCCAAGGGACGGGGCCTAATGAAAAACTGTTTTTT
v_call: TRBV11-2; clone_size: few; j_call: TRBJ2-2; d_call: .; cdr3_length: 14; cdr3_aa: CASIGWRYSGELFF; cdr3_nt: TGTGCCAGCATAGGGTGGAGGTATAGCGGGGAGCTGTTTTTT
v_call: TRBV6-1; clone_size: .; j_call: TRBJ2-3; d_call: .; cdr3_length: 13; cdr3_aa: CASSASRTDTQYF; cdr3_nt: TGTGCCAGCAGTGCGTCGCGCACAGATACGCAGTATTTT
v_call: TRBV18; clone_size: once; j_call: TRBJ2-2; d_call: .; cdr3_length: 14; cdr3_aa: CASSPIRDTGELFF; cdr3_nt: TGTGCCAGCTCACCCATCAGGGACACCGGGGAGCTGTTTTTT
v_call: TRBV6-5; clone_size: .; j_call: TRBJ2-7; d_call: .; cdr3_length: 15; cdr3_aa: CASSRRPSGGYEQYF; cdr3_nt: TGTGCCAGCAGCCGACGACCGTCCGGGGGCTACGAGCAGTACTTC
v_call: TRBV19; clone_size: .; j_call: TRBJ2-1; d_call: TRBD2; cdr3_length: 15; cdr3_aa: CASNWGGSSYNEQFF; cdr3_nt: TGTGCCAGTAATTGGGGCGGGAGCTCCTACAATGAGCAGTTCTTC
v_call: TRBV10-3; clone_size: once; j_call: TRBJ1-2; d_call: .; cdr3_length: 14; cdr3_aa: CAISDPQYNYGYTF; cdr3_nt: TGTGCCATCAGTGACCCACAGTATAACTATGGCTACACCTTC
v_call: TRBV11-2; clone_size: .; j_call: TRBJ2-5; d_call: TRBD2; cdr3_length: 14; cdr3_aa: CASSFGGREYAQYF; cdr3_nt: TGTGCCAGCAGCTTTGGCGGGAGGGAGTATGCCCAGTACTTC
v_call: TRBV7-3; clone_size: .; j_call: TRBJ1-2; d_call: .; cdr3_length: 13; cdr3_aa: CASSSGLRGGYTF; cdr3_nt: TGTGCCAGCAGCTCAGGACTCCGCGGGGGCTACACCTTC
v_call: TRBV14; clone_size: few; j_call: TRBJ2-6; d_call: .; cdr3_length: 15; cdr3_aa: CASSQVKSGANVLTF; cdr3_nt: TGTGCCAGCAGCCAAGTTAAGTCTGGGGCCAACGTCCTGACTTTC
v_call: TRBV21-1; clone_size: .; j_call: TRBJ2-7; d_call: .; cdr3_length: 14; cdr3_aa: CASSPSGSPYEQYF; cdr3_nt: TGTGCCAGCAGCCCTAGCGGGAGCCCCTACGAGCAGTACTTC
v_call: TRBV6-5; clone_size: .; j_call: TRBJ1-1; d_call: .; cdr3_length: 14; cdr3_aa: CASNAIGGLTEAFF; cdr3_nt: TGTGCCAGTAATGCTATAGGGGGACTCACTGAAGCTTTCTTT
v_call: TRBV5-1; clone_size: .; j_call: TRBJ2-6; d_call: .; cdr3_length: 16; cdr3_aa: CASSARLGSGANVLTF; cdr3_nt: TGCGCCAGCAGCGCCCGACTGGGCTCTGGGGCCAACGTCCTGACTTTC
v_call: TRBV2; clone_size: once; j_call: TRBJ2-7; d_call: TRBD1; cdr3_length: 16; cdr3_aa: CASSVTRDRDLGEQYF; cdr3_nt: TGTGCCAGCAGTGTTACCCGGGACAGGGATTTGGGGGAGCAGTACTTC
v_call: TRBV27; clone_size: .; j_call: TRBJ1-1; d_call: .; cdr3_length: 13; cdr3_aa: CASSRTLNTEAFF; cdr3_nt: TGTGCCAGCAGTCGGACTCTGAACACTGAAGCTTTCTTT
v_call: TRBV7-9; clone_size: .; j_call: TRBJ2-2; d_call: TRBD2; cdr3_length: 19; cdr3_aa: CASSLPQGQAGASTGELFF; cdr3_nt: TGTGCCAGCAGCTTACCCCAAGGGCAGGCGGGAGCTAGCACCGGGGAGCTGTTTTTT
v_call: TRBV27; clone_size: few; j_call: TRBJ2-7; d_call: TRBD2; cdr3_length: 14; cdr3_aa: CASSSMSGRAEQYF; cdr3_nt: TGTGCCAGCAGTTCAATGAGCGGGAGGGCGGAGCAGTACTTC